These T cell receptor beta chains were read from a single sample in a study of untreated major depressive disorder. Data came from immunoSEQ multiplex PCR; TCRdb stores just in-frame clones and leaves some out. The sample contains under 15,000 clones, 90% to 95% of which appear only once. Sequencing used CD4+ T cells from PBMCs. The receptors were sampled from a woman in her 30s with major depressive disorder. CDR3s include the opening cysteine and the closing phenylalanine or tryptophan. The order of the fields is J gene, V gene, D gene, CDR3 protein, CDR3 DNA. The D gene is left open where the match is weak.

j_call: TRBJ1-5
v_call: TRBV5-4
d_call: -
cdr3_aa: CASSLDSNQPQHF
cdr3_nt: TGTGCCAGCAGCCTCGACAGCAATCAGCCCCAGCATTTT

j_call: TRBJ1-1
v_call: TRBV10-3
d_call: TRBD1
cdr3_aa: CAISVRDRGVGGEAFF
cdr3_nt: TGTGCCATCAGTGTCCGGGACAGGGGGGTCGGAGGCGAAGCTTTCTTT

j_call: TRBJ2-7
v_call: TRBV5-1
d_call: -
cdr3_aa: CASSLSGQYEQYF
cdr3_nt: TGCGCCAGCAGCTTAAGTGGTCAGTACGAGCAGTACTTC

j_call: TRBJ2-5
v_call: TRBV27
d_call: TRBD1
cdr3_aa: CASSPRTGQETQYF
cdr3_nt: TGTGCCAGCAGTCCCCGGACAGGGCAAGAGACCCAGTACTTC

j_call: TRBJ2-7
v_call: TRBV12-5
d_call: -
cdr3_aa: CASGRDGYEQYF
cdr3_nt: TGTGCTAGTGGCAGGGACGGCTACGAGCAGTACTTC

j_call: TRBJ1-2
v_call: TRBV10-3
d_call: TRBD1
cdr3_aa: CAISETGQGGHGYTF
cdr3_nt: TGTGCCATCAGTGAGACCGGACAGGGGGGACATGGCTACACCTTC

j_call: TRBJ1-5
v_call: TRBV6-1
d_call: TRBD1
cdr3_aa: CASSDRDRASWPQHF
cdr3_nt: TGTGCCAGCAGTGATCGAGACAGGGCTTCTTGGCCCCAGCATTTT

j_call: TRBJ1-5
v_call: TRBV30
d_call: -
cdr3_aa: CAWSSVPSRSNQPQHF
cdr3_nt: TGTGCCTGGAGTTCAGTGCCCTCTCGAAGCAATCAGCCCCAGCATTTT

j_call: TRBJ2-5
v_call: TRBV7-3
d_call: -
cdr3_aa: CASSLGRGTQYF
cdr3_nt: TGTGCCAGCAGCTTAGGCCGGGGGACCCAGTACTTC

j_call: TRBJ1-4
v_call: TRBV2
d_call: -
cdr3_aa: CASRRVNEKLFF
cdr3_nt: TGTGCCAGCAGACGAGTGAATGAAAAACTGTTTTTT